This T cell receptor beta chain derives from a study of T cell responses to AZD1222 COVID-19 vaccine. Study conclusions and caveats: Reportedly, nearly half the spike-specific TCRs target unmutated variant regions.

Comment on this clone: The antigen is undetermined.

TCRdb's table, derived via immunoSEQ multiplex PCR, lists solely in-frame clones and lacks some. The repertoire holds around 160,000 clones, with around 93% as singletons. The source was peripheral blood, collected on day 0 of AZD1222 vaccination. The sequence derives from an adult in good health.

The CDR3 reads CASSLLLAGIRETQYF. CDR3 bases: TGTGCCAGCAGCTTACTACTAGCGGGGATCCGGGAGACCCAGTACTTC. The rearrangement joins TRBV13 to TRBJ2-5, with 10 bases matching TRBD2. The CDR3 loop spans 16 amino acids. The germline V gene has CDR1 PRHDT and CDR2 FYEKMQ (reference sequence). Trimming cost V 2 bases and J 5 bases; bases outside gene matches: 8.